The rows below give T cell receptor beta chains drawn from one sample of a study of cytomegalovirus exposure and HLA in healthy donors. Measured with immunoSEQ multiplex PCR; TCRdb has only the in-frame clones, and not every one. Of approximately 140,000 clones in the sample, over 70% were seen once. Sequencing was done on a sample of PBMCs. The receptor source for this set is a woman in her 40s in good health and CMV-seropositive. Each CDR3 is given with its conserved first and last residue. D genes are given only for firm matches. For some rows the clone size is stated as once, few or many, or as a class when expanded; others skip it.

j_call: TRBJ1-2; v_call: TRBV10-3; cdr3_length: 17; clone_size: .; d_call: TRBD1; cdr3_aa: CAIKNPGQGLFGYGYTF; cdr3_nt: TGTGCCATCAAGAATCCGGGACAGGGGCTATTTGGCTATGGCTACACCTTC
j_call: TRBJ1-2; v_call: TRBV14; cdr3_length: 13; clone_size: .; d_call: TRBD1; cdr3_aa: CASSRDRNYGYTF; cdr3_nt: TGTGCCAGCAGCCGGGACAGGAACTATGGCTACACCTTC
j_call: TRBJ1-6; v_call: TRBV5-6; cdr3_length: 14; clone_size: .; d_call: .; cdr3_aa: CASSLRLYNSPLHF; cdr3_nt: TGTGCCAGCAGCTTGCGTCTGTATAATTCACCCCTCCACTTT
j_call: TRBJ2-7; v_call: TRBV5-1; cdr3_length: 13; clone_size: .; d_call: .; cdr3_aa: CASSLGLNFEQYF; cdr3_nt: TGCGCCAGCAGCTTGGGACTAAACTTCGAGCAGTACTTC
j_call: TRBJ1-6; v_call: TRBV19; cdr3_length: 15; clone_size: .; d_call: .; cdr3_aa: CASSISGQSMAPLHF; cdr3_nt: TGTGCCAGTAGTATTAGCGGGCAGAGTATGGCACCCCTCCACTTT
j_call: TRBJ2-1; v_call: TRBV20-1; cdr3_length: 11; clone_size: .; d_call: .; cdr3_aa: CSARDYREQFF; cdr3_nt: TGCAGTGCTAGAGATTATCGGGAGCAGTTCTTC
j_call: TRBJ2-2; v_call: TRBV6-1; cdr3_length: 16; clone_size: .; d_call: TRBD2; cdr3_aa: CASSETSGANTGELFF; cdr3_nt: TGTGCCAGCAGTGAGACTAGCGGGGCCAACACCGGGGAGCTGTTTTTT
j_call: TRBJ2-5; v_call: TRBV19; cdr3_length: 16; clone_size: .; d_call: TRBD1; cdr3_aa: CASSSSGQGGEETQYF; cdr3_nt: TGTGCCAGTAGTTCGTCTGGACAGGGGGGGGAAGAGACCCAGTACTTC
j_call: TRBJ2-2; v_call: TRBV5-1; cdr3_length: 15; clone_size: .; d_call: .; cdr3_aa: CASSLAGGITGELFF; cdr3_nt: TGCGCCAGCAGCTTGGCCGGCGGTATAACCGGGGAGCTGTTTTTT
j_call: TRBJ1-2; v_call: TRBV6-1; cdr3_length: 13; clone_size: .; d_call: TRBD1; cdr3_aa: CASSERPGTVDFF; cdr3_nt: TGTGCCAGCAGTGAACGTCCCGGGACAGTGGACTTCTTC
j_call: TRBJ2-7; v_call: TRBV29-1; cdr3_length: 15; clone_size: .; d_call: TRBD1; cdr3_aa: CSVHAGDRGSYEQYF; cdr3_nt: TGCAGCGTACACGCAGGGGACAGGGGGTCTTACGAGCAGTACTTC
j_call: TRBJ1-1; v_call: TRBV5-4; cdr3_length: 16; clone_size: .; d_call: TRBD1; cdr3_aa: CASSRSFGTGVTEAFF; cdr3_nt: TGTGCCAGCAGCCGGAGTTTCGGGACAGGGGTAACTGAAGCTTTCTTT
j_call: TRBJ2-3; v_call: TRBV2; cdr3_length: 15; clone_size: .; d_call: TRBD2; cdr3_aa: CASSERRGVTDTQYF; cdr3_nt: TGTGCCAGCAGTGAGAGGCGGGGGGTCACAGATACGCAGTATTTT
j_call: TRBJ1-6; v_call: TRBV2; cdr3_length: 14; clone_size: .; d_call: .; cdr3_aa: CASSSDRDNSPLHF; cdr3_nt: TGTGCCAGCAGCTCCGACAGAGATAATTCACCCCTCCACTTT
j_call: TRBJ1-2; v_call: TRBV19; cdr3_length: 13; clone_size: .; d_call: TRBD1; cdr3_aa: CASSILTGNGYTF; cdr3_nt: TGTGCCAGTAGTATCCTGACAGGGAATGGCTACACCTTC
j_call: TRBJ1-1; v_call: TRBV5-1; cdr3_length: 13; clone_size: .; d_call: .; cdr3_aa: CASTVQGNTEAFF; cdr3_nt: TGCGCCAGCACTGTACAGGGTAACACTGAAGCTTTCTTT
j_call: TRBJ1-1; v_call: TRBV5-1; cdr3_length: 14; clone_size: .; d_call: .; cdr3_aa: CASSPGTRGVEAFF; cdr3_nt: TGCGCCAGCAGCCCCGGAACCAGGGGAGTTGAAGCTTTCTTT
j_call: TRBJ1-6; v_call: TRBV9; cdr3_length: 15; clone_size: .; d_call: .; cdr3_aa: CASAPGGRYNSPLHF; cdr3_nt: TGTGCCAGCGCTCCCGGGGGACGCTATAATTCACCCCTCCACTTT
j_call: TRBJ1-6; v_call: TRBV6-5; cdr3_length: 15; clone_size: .; d_call: TRBD1; cdr3_aa: CASSLTGQGLFPLHF; cdr3_nt: TGTGCCAGCAGTCTTACGGGACAGGGGTTGTTTCCCCTCCACTTT
j_call: TRBJ1-1; v_call: TRBV19; cdr3_length: 18; clone_size: .; d_call: .; cdr3_aa: CASSIDLSGGRVDTEAFF; cdr3_nt: TGTGCCAGTAGTATAGATCTATCCGGTGGCAGGGTGGACACTGAAGCTTTCTTT
j_call: TRBJ1-2; v_call: TRBV7-2; cdr3_length: 15; clone_size: .; d_call: .; cdr3_aa: CASSFAGAHDYGYTF; cdr3_nt: TGTGCCAGCAGCTTTGCAGGGGCCCATGACTATGGCTACACCTTC
j_call: TRBJ2-2; v_call: TRBV4-1; cdr3_length: 14; clone_size: .; d_call: TRBD1; cdr3_aa: CASSPDRVTGELFF; cdr3_nt: TGCGCCAGCAGTCCGGACAGGGTCACCGGGGAGCTGTTTTTT
j_call: TRBJ1-5; v_call: TRBV4-1; cdr3_length: 15; clone_size: .; d_call: .; cdr3_aa: CASSQVPVTNQPQHF; cdr3_nt: TGCGCCAGCAGCCAAGTACCAGTTACCAATCAGCCCCAGCATTTT
j_call: TRBJ1-1; v_call: TRBV18; cdr3_length: 15; clone_size: .; d_call: TRBD1; cdr3_aa: CASSDTGAGNTEAFF; cdr3_nt: TGTGCCAGCTCAGACACAGGGGCCGGGAACACTGAAGCTTTCTTT
j_call: TRBJ2-7; v_call: TRBV10-3; cdr3_length: 14; clone_size: .; d_call: .; cdr3_aa: CAISGGATTNEQYF; cdr3_nt: TGTGCCATCAGTGGCGGGGCTACCACCAACGAGCAGTACTTC
j_call: TRBJ1-1; v_call: TRBV5-5; cdr3_length: 15; clone_size: .; d_call: .; cdr3_aa: CASSQRGGSGTEAFF; cdr3_nt: TGTGCCAGCAGCCAGAGAGGGGGATCGGGCACTGAAGCTTTCTTT
j_call: TRBJ1-2; v_call: TRBV27; cdr3_length: 13; clone_size: .; d_call: TRBD1; cdr3_aa: CASRRTGNYGYTF; cdr3_nt: TGTGCCAGCAGACGGACAGGGAACTATGGCTACACCTTC
j_call: TRBJ1-2; v_call: TRBV11-1; cdr3_length: 15; clone_size: .; d_call: .; cdr3_aa: CASSPDRTLVYGYTF; cdr3_nt: TGTGCCAGCAGTCCCGACAGGACCTTGGTCTATGGCTACACCTTC
j_call: TRBJ2-1; v_call: TRBV10-3; cdr3_length: 13; clone_size: .; d_call: .; cdr3_aa: CAISDQGYNEQFF; cdr3_nt: TGTGCCATCAGTGACCAGGGGTACAATGAGCAGTTCTTC
j_call: TRBJ2-5; v_call: TRBV5-4; cdr3_length: 17; clone_size: few; d_call: .; cdr3_aa: CASSPGTRHLMGETQYF; cdr3_nt: TGTGCCAGCAGCCCCGGGACAAGGCACCTAATGGGAGAGACCCAGTACTTC
j_call: TRBJ1-1; v_call: TRBV10-3; cdr3_length: 12; clone_size: .; d_call: .; cdr3_aa: CAISDLGSEAFF; cdr3_nt: TGTGCCATCAGTGATTTGGGCAGCGAAGCTTTCTTT
j_call: TRBJ1-1; v_call: TRBV10-2; cdr3_length: 15; clone_size: .; d_call: TRBD1; cdr3_aa: CASILGTGLNTEAFF; cdr3_nt: TGCGCCAGCATCTTAGGGACAGGTTTGAACACTGAAGCTTTCTTT
j_call: TRBJ2-1; v_call: TRBV28; cdr3_length: 17; clone_size: .; d_call: TRBD2; cdr3_aa: CASSPPTAGGANNEQFF; cdr3_nt: TGTGCCAGCAGTCCGCCCACCGCGGGGGGAGCGAACAATGAGCAGTTCTTC
j_call: TRBJ2-1; v_call: TRBV13; cdr3_length: 17; clone_size: .; d_call: TRBD2; cdr3_aa: CASSGGLAGTLYNEQFF; cdr3_nt: TGTGCCAGCAGCGGGGGACTAGCGGGGACCCTATACAATGAGCAGTTCTTC
j_call: TRBJ1-3; v_call: TRBV7-2; cdr3_length: 14; clone_size: .; d_call: .; cdr3_aa: CASSEQVAGNTIYF; cdr3_nt: TGTGCCAGCAGCGAACAGGTTGCAGGAAACACCATATATTTT
j_call: TRBJ2-5; v_call: TRBV7-3; cdr3_length: 12; clone_size: .; d_call: .; cdr3_aa: CASSIARETQYF; cdr3_nt: TGTGCCAGCAGCATCGCGCGGGAGACCCAGTACTTC
j_call: TRBJ1-4; v_call: TRBV6-1; cdr3_length: 14; clone_size: .; d_call: .; cdr3_aa: CASSHGQYNEKLFF; cdr3_nt: TGTGCCAGCAGCCATGGACAGTATAACGAAAAACTGTTTTTT
j_call: TRBJ1-3; v_call: TRBV5-1; cdr3_length: 14; clone_size: .; d_call: .; cdr3_aa: CASSPDTTGNTIYF; cdr3_nt: TGCGCCAGCAGCCCGGACACCACTGGAAACACCATATATTTT
j_call: TRBJ2-3; v_call: TRBV7-6; cdr3_length: 15; clone_size: .; d_call: .; cdr3_aa: CASSLGLAGLDTQYF; cdr3_nt: TGTGCCAGCAGCTTGGGACTCGCTGGATTGGATACGCAGTATTTT
j_call: TRBJ2-6; v_call: TRBV4-1; cdr3_length: 19; clone_size: once; d_call: TRBD1; cdr3_aa: CASSHSPGQGTSGANVLTF; cdr3_nt: TGCGCCAGCAGCCACAGTCCGGGACAGGGGACCTCTGGGGCCAACGTCCTGACTTTC
j_call: TRBJ1-2; v_call: TRBV2; cdr3_length: 16; clone_size: .; d_call: TRBD1; cdr3_aa: CASSGGTALANYGYTF; cdr3_nt: TGTGCCAGCAGCGGCGGGACAGCTTTAGCTAACTATGGCTACACCTTC
j_call: TRBJ2-5; v_call: TRBV9; cdr3_length: 15; clone_size: .; d_call: .; cdr3_aa: CASSVVQGLGETQYF; cdr3_nt: TGTGCCAGCAGCGTCGTACAGGGTCTGGGAGAGACCCAGTACTTC
j_call: TRBJ2-3; v_call: TRBV9; cdr3_length: 20; clone_size: .; d_call: TRBD1; cdr3_aa: CASSSTPGQATSLTTDTQYF; cdr3_nt: TGTGCCAGCAGCTCGACACCGGGACAGGCGACCTCACTGACCACAGATACGCAGTATTTT
j_call: TRBJ1-2; v_call: TRBV19; cdr3_length: 14; clone_size: .; d_call: TRBD1; cdr3_aa: CASNIPGGAYGYTF; cdr3_nt: TGTGCCAGTAACATACCAGGGGGCGCCTATGGCTACACCTTC
j_call: TRBJ1-4; v_call: TRBV20-1; cdr3_length: 10; clone_size: .; d_call: .; cdr3_aa: CSARREKLFF; cdr3_nt: TGCAGTGCTAGGAGGGAAAAACTGTTTTTT
j_call: TRBJ1-6; v_call: TRBV13; cdr3_length: 15; clone_size: .; d_call: .; cdr3_aa: CASSLGFRANSPLHF; cdr3_nt: TGTGCCAGCAGCTTAGGCTTCAGGGCGAATTCACCCCTCCACTTT
j_call: TRBJ2-7; v_call: TRBV2; cdr3_length: 15; clone_size: .; d_call: TRBD1; cdr3_aa: CASSGPGQGFHEQYF; cdr3_nt: TGTGCCAGCTCAGGTCCGGGACAGGGGTTCCACGAGCAGTACTTC
j_call: TRBJ2-7; v_call: TRBV2; cdr3_length: 15; clone_size: .; d_call: TRBD2; cdr3_aa: CASSVSAGGTYEQYF; cdr3_nt: TGTGCCAGCAGTGTCTCAGCGGGGGGAACCTACGAGCAGTACTTC
j_call: TRBJ1-2; v_call: TRBV15; cdr3_length: 14; clone_size: .; d_call: TRBD1; cdr3_aa: CATTPRTGKYGYTF; cdr3_nt: TGTGCCACCACTCCGAGGACAGGGAAATATGGCTACACCTTC
j_call: TRBJ1-1; v_call: TRBV5-1; cdr3_length: 18; clone_size: .; d_call: .; cdr3_aa: CASSPASGTWKMNTEAFF; cdr3_nt: TGCGCCAGCAGCCCCGCTTCCGGGACATGGAAAATGAACACTGAAGCTTTCTTT
j_call: TRBJ2-5; v_call: TRBV10-2; cdr3_length: 20; clone_size: .; d_call: TRBD2; cdr3_aa: CASSESYAGGPVRVRETQYF; cdr3_nt: TGCGCCAGCAGTGAGTCCTATGCGGGGGGGCCCGTTCGGGTGCGAGAGACCCAGTACTTC
j_call: TRBJ2-1; v_call: TRBV27; cdr3_length: 16; clone_size: .; d_call: TRBD2; cdr3_aa: CASMERGGLSYNEQFF; cdr3_nt: TGTGCCAGCATGGAGCGGGGGGGCCTCTCCTACAATGAGCAGTTCTTC
j_call: TRBJ1-1; v_call: TRBV5-6; cdr3_length: 13; clone_size: .; d_call: .; cdr3_aa: CASSFSGYTEAFF; cdr3_nt: TGTGCCAGCAGCTTTTCAGGCTACACTGAAGCTTTCTTT